Presented here are 32 T cell receptor beta chains from one specimen sequenced in a study of shared clonotypes between healthy human individuals. Generated by immunoSEQ multiplex PCR, the TCRdb table keeps only in-frame clones and is missing some. This table has 2 million to 2.5 million clones, approximately 93% appearing once. The sample consisted of naive CD4+ T cells from PBMCs. Specified subset: CD45RA+ positively selected. These receptors all come from a young man in good health. Some clones in this sample may be carry-over from other donors' samples.

The chain carries TRBV28 and TRBJ2-7; 11 bases agree with TRBD2. The CDR3 covers 15 residues. The germline V gene has CDR1 MDHEN and CDR2 SYDVKM. V was pared by 4 bases and J by 4 bases, with 6 bases of the junction left unmatched. The CDR3 DNA reads TGTGCCAGCAGTTCCCTAGCGGGAGGCCATTACGAGCAGTACTTC. As protein: CASSSLAGGHYEQYF.

Here the CDR3 reads CASSFSSRQETQYF. The CDR3 region has the DNA TGTGCCAGCAGCTTCTCTTCTCGCCAAGAGACCCAGTACTTC. The V gene is TRBV7-8, the J gene TRBJ2-5; D remains ambiguous. This CDR3 has 14 amino acids. CDR1 SGHVS and CDR2 FQNEAQ come from the germline V gene. The V end lost 3 bases, the J end lost 1 base, and 9 bases lay between the germline ends.

J is TRBJ1-5 and V is TRBV10-2; D ambiguous. Germline V gene lookup returns CDR1 WSHSY and CDR2 SAAADI. CDR3 length equals 13 residues. V lost 7 bases and J lost 4, with 11 bases in between. The CDR3 here is CASTNLGNQPQHF. The CDR3 DNA reads as TGCGCCAGCACCAACCTAGGGAATCAGCCCCAGCATTTT.

This chain links TRBV11-2 with TRBJ1-1, with D maybe TRBD1 (6 bases). The V gene lost 5 bases and the J gene lost 4 bases, with 11 bases spanning the gap. The CDR3 runs to 13 residues. Per germline, CDR1 SGHAT and CDR2 FQNNGV. Here the CDR3 reads CASSRTGSTEAFF. In nucleotides, the CDR3 is TGTGCCAGCAGCCGTACAGGGTCCACTGAAGCTTTCTTT.

J is TRBJ1-2 and V is TRBV5-8, with 7 bases identical to TRBD1. CDR1 is SGHTS and CDR2 is YDEGEE in the germline V gene. Losses at the gene ends were 4 bases for V and 4 bases for J; bases not matched to a gene: 7. CDR3 length: 14 amino acids. CDR3 region: CASSRGDSSYGYTF. The CDR3 coding sequence is TGTGCCAGCAGCAGGGGGGACAGCTCCTATGGCTACACCTTC.

This clone appeared a single time. The chain is built from TRBV9 and TRBJ2-7, with D perhaps being TRBD1 or TRBD2 (6 bases each). Trimming removed 3 bases at V and 6 bases at J, with 22 bases between. This CDR3 region has 16 residues. Germline CDR1 is SGDLS and CDR2 is YYNGEE. The CDR3 loop is CASSESPSTGAIEQYF. DNA for the CDR3: TGTGCCAGCAGCGAAAGCCCATCGACGGGGGCGATCGAGCAGTACTTC.

J is TRBJ1-5 and V is TRBV6-6; 9 nucleotides align to TRBD1. The CDR3 contains 15 residues. The J segment lost 6 bases and the V segment lost 2 bases, leaving 5 bases of the junction unmatched. The germline gives CDR1 MNHNY, CDR2 SVGAGI (reference sequence). The CDR3 reads CASSYSGTGSQPQHF. CDR3 DNA sequence: TGTGCCAGCAGTTACAGTGGGACAGGGTCTCAGCCCCAGCATTTT.

The rearrangement joins TRBV9 to TRBJ1-2; no reliable D call. The V end lost 2 bases, the J end lost 4 bases, and 12 bases lay between the germline ends. This CDR3 is built from 14 residues. Germline CDR1 is SGDLS and CDR2 is YYNGEE. CDR3 DNA sequence: TGTGCCAGCAGCGTGGACCCCGAACTCTATGGCTACACCTTC. This gives the protein CASSVDPELYGYTF.

J is TRBJ1-2 and V is TRBV29-1, with D possibly matching TRBD1 (5 bases). The V and J ends lost 4 bases and 4 bases respectively, with 7 bases between them. Germline V gene data show CDR1 as SQVTM and CDR2 as ANQGSEA. The CDR3 runs to 11 residues. Here the CDR3 DNA reads TGCAGCGTTGGACAGTTCTATGGCTACACCTTC. Translation gives CSVGQFYGYTF.

This chain links TRBV14 with TRBJ2-1, with D possibly matching TRBD1 (5 bases). V was pared by 5 bases and J by 12 bases, with 14 bases between. The CDR3 is 12 residues long. The germline V gene encodes CDR1 SGHDN and CDR2 FVKESK. CDR3 sequence reads: CASSDRGVRQFF. CDR3 nucleotide sequence: TGTGCCAGCAGCGACAGAGGAGTAAGGCAGTTCTTC.

The chain has TRBV19 and TRBJ1-2; the match to TRBD1 covers 12 bases. Germline values: CDR1 LNHDA, CDR2 SQIVND (reference sequence). The CDR3 has 17 amino acids. V trimming: 9 bases; J trimming: 7 bases; junction bases outside the gene matches: 18. CDR3 nucleotide sequence: TGTGCCAGCCGCGAACAGTTCCGGGACAGGGGGCCGAGTGGCTACACCTTC. Protein: CASREQFRDRGPSGYTF.

The V call is TRBV6-6, the J call TRBJ1-2; D is ambiguous. This CDR3 has 13 residues. V lost 2 bases and J lost 4, with 8 bases in between. Germline assignment: CDR1 MNHNY and CDR2 SVGAGI (reference sequence). The CDR3 DNA sequence: TGTGCCAGCAGTTACCGCGAGGTCTATGGCTACACCTTC. Protein product: CASSYREVYGYTF.

The chain is built from TRBV9 and TRBJ2-2; D gene ambiguous. This CDR3 contains 14 residues. The ends were cut back, 4 bases at V and 0 bases at J, with 7 bases in the middle. Germline lookup yields CDR1 SGDLS and CDR2 YYNGEE. Here the CDR3 DNA reads TGTGCCAGCAGCCCCCTCGCGAACACCGGGGAGCTGTTTTTT. This gives the protein CASSPLANTGELFF.

The chain is built from TRBV5-4 and TRBJ1-4; 10 nucleotides line up with TRBD1. This CDR3 has 16 amino acids. Germline lookup yields CDR1 SGHNT and CDR2 YYREEE (reference sequence). J gave up 3 bases and V 3 bases, and 5 bases lay outside the gene matches. CDR3 loop: CASSSTGGAANEKLFF. The CDR3 DNA reads as TGTGCCAGCAGCTCGACAGGGGGCGCGGCTAATGAAAAACTGTTTTTT.

This clone has only one observation. J is TRBJ2-1 and V is TRBV2, with a possible D match to TRBD1 (6 bases). Trimming took off 7 bases at V and 15 bases at J, with 25 bases between the two ends. CDR3 length: 14 amino acids. Germline V lookup: CDR1 SNHLY, CDR2 FYNNEI. CDR3 sequence reads: CASNPLGATMMRFF. CDR3 nucleotides: TGTGCCAGCAATCCGTTGGGGGCTACAATGATGCGGTTCTTC.

The CDR3 DNA reads TGTGCCAGCATGCTCTTCACCAACGAGCAGTACTTC. Protein: CASMLFTNEQYF. The J gene is TRBJ2-7, the V gene TRBV6-1; the D is unclear. The CDR3 extends over 12 amino acids. The V gene lost 7 bases and the J gene lost 5 bases, with 12 bases spanning the gap. The germline CDR1 and CDR2 sequences are MNHNS and SASEGT.

The chain couples TRBV28 to TRBJ2-1, with D tentatively TRBD1 (6 bases). V gave up 5 bases and J gave up 6 bases, with 14 bases separating them. CDR3 length equals 14 residues. Germline V gene lookup returns CDR1 MDHEN and CDR2 SYDVKM. The CDR3 DNA follows: TGTGCCAGCAGTACAGGGTCGGTCAGCAATGAGCAGTTCTTC. Its translation is CASSTGSVSNEQFF.

V usage is TRBV10-2 and J usage is TRBJ1-1; the D gene is possibly TRBD1 (6 bases). CDR1 WSHSY and CDR2 SAAADI come from the germline V gene. The V and J ends lost 6 bases and 5 bases respectively, with 19 bases between them. CDR3 length: 15 residues. CDR3 sequence: CASRLSWGGRTEAFF. The CDR3 bases are TGCGCCAGCAGATTAAGTTGGGGGGGCAGGACTGAAGCTTTCTTT.

The chain links TRBV4-1 to TRBJ2-2, with 11 bases identical to TRBD2. The germline gives CDR1 MGHRA, CDR2 YSYEKL. Trimming removed 0 bases from V and 5 bases from J; junction bases left unmatched: 8. This CDR3 is 18 amino acids long. CDR3 region: CASSQDTPRLAGTGELFF. Written as DNA, the CDR3 is TGCGCCAGCAGCCAAGATACCCCCCGACTAGCGGGGACCGGGGAGCTGTTTTTT.

The chain carries TRBV10-3 and TRBJ2-2; 9 nucleotides line up with TRBD2. Unmatched junction bases numbered 8, after V lost 4 bases and J lost 5 bases. This CDR3 is 16 amino acids long. The germline V gene has CDR1 ENHRY and CDR2 SYGVKD. CDR3 coding DNA: TGTGCCATCAGTGGGGGACTAGCCGGTGAGACCGGGGAGCTGTTTTTT. It codes for CAISGGLAGETGELFF.

In the case of this clone: This sample also contains other DNA sequences that code for the same CDR3. The chain employs TRBV2 and TRBJ2-3; unclear D gene. Germline loops: CDR1 SNHLY, CDR2 FYNNEI. This CDR3 comprises 11 residues. Trimming removed 6 bases at V and 2 bases at J, with 3 bases between. The CDR3 DNA reads as TGTGCCAGCAGCCCCACAGATACGCAGTATTTT. This translates into CASSPTDTQYF.

This rearrangement joins TRBV28 to TRBJ2-2; D not resolved. The CDR3 sequence is 13 residues long. Trimming took off 10 bases at V and 6 bases at J, with 15 bases between the two ends. Germline lookup yields CDR1 MDHEN and CDR2 SYDVKM. The CDR3 DNA follows: TGTGCCATTTCGGCTGGGATCCCCGGGGAGCTGTTTTTT. Amino acid sequence: CAISAGIPGELFF.

The V and J genes are TRBV29-1 and TRBJ2-3; 9 bases are shared with TRBD2. V lost 5 bases and J lost 1; bases outside the gene matches: 13. The germline CDR1 and CDR2 sequences are SQVTM and ANQGSEA. CDR3 length equals 17 residues. This chain's CDR3 is CSVSGGRGTGGTDTQYF. CDR3 sequence (DNA): TGCAGCGTTTCGGGCGGGAGGGGTACGGGGGGCACAGATACGCAGTATTTT.

This clone was counted a single time. Other DNA sequences in the same sample also yield this CDR3. The chain carries TRBV6-5 and TRBJ1-1; TRBD1 might be the D (5 bases). This CDR3 has 13 residues. V gave up 0 bases and J gave up 8 bases, with 10 bases separating them. Germline assignment: CDR1 MNHEY and CDR2 SVGAGI. For the CDR3, the DNA is TGTGCCAGCAGTTACTCGTGGGGCACCGAAGCTTTCTTT. Translation: CASSYSWGTEAFF.

This chain joins TRBV29-1 and TRBJ2-3; 7 bases line up with TRBD1. The CDR3 covers 10 residues. Germline loops: CDR1 SQVTM, CDR2 ANQGSEA. V lost 4 bases, J lost 10 bases, and 2 bases stayed unmatched. CDR3 loop: CSVGDSAQYF. CDR3 DNA sequence: TGCAGCGTTGGGGACAGCGCGCAGTATTTT.

This chain uses TRBV19 with TRBJ2-1; 9 bases line up with TRBD2. The J segment lost 8 bases and the V segment lost 6 bases, leaving 8 bases of the junction unmatched. The germline V gene has CDR1 LNHDA and CDR2 SQIVND (reference sequence). The CDR3 spans 14 residues. The CDR3 loop reads CASSFSGSSYEQFF. As DNA, the CDR3 is TGTGCCAGTAGCTTTAGCGGGAGTTCCTATGAGCAGTTCTTC.

This chain connects TRBV6-1 to TRBJ2-7; D gene uncertain. This CDR3 comprises 15 residues. Germline V gives CDR1 MNHNS, CDR2 SASEGT. V was pared by 6 bases and J by 0 bases, with 15 bases between. CDR3 protein: CASRELFSSSYEQYF. In DNA, the CDR3 is TGTGCCAGCAGGGAACTCTTCTCCAGCTCCTACGAGCAGTACTTC.

The chain couples TRBV27 to TRBJ1-1, with D perhaps matching TRBD1 (6 bases). Trimming pared 5 bases from V and 1 base from J, leaving 20 bases between. This CDR3 has 17 amino acids. The germline CDR1 and CDR2 sequences are MNHEY and SMNVEV (reference sequence). The CDR3 DNA sequence: TGTGCCAGCAGTCCTCCCCCCGCCGAGGGGGAGAACACTGAAGCTTTCTTT. Translation: CASSPPPAEGENTEAFF.

This chain joins TRBV6-6 and TRBJ2-7, with 13 bases aligning to TRBD2. CDR1 and CDR2 (germline): MNHNY, SVGAGI (reference sequence). V was pared by 6 bases and J by 0 bases, with 5 bases of the junction left unmatched. The CDR3 is made up of 16 amino acids. The CDR3 reads CASSPGTSGNSYEQYF. CDR3 coding DNA: TGTGCCAGCAGCCCCGGGACTAGCGGGAACTCCTACGAGCAGTACTTC.

V gene TRBV29-1 combines with J gene TRBJ2-4, with D possibly TRBD2 on 7 matching bases. The V gene's germline CDR1 is SQVTM and CDR2 ANQGSEA. V lost 6 bases and J 7 bases, leaving 19 bases between the germline ends. This CDR3 has 14 residues. The chain's CDR3 is CSVTLSGRGNIQYF. The DNA of the CDR3 is TGCAGCGTGACGTTATCTGGGAGGGGGAACATTCAGTACTTC.

This clone showed up just a few times. The chain uses TRBV7-2 and TRBJ1-1; D not certain. The CDR3 sequence is 12 residues long. CDR1 is SGHTA, CDR2 FQGNSA, per germline. Trimming stripped 5 bases from V and 5 bases from J, with 9 bases between. The CDR3 here is CASSRAGTEAFF. DNA of the CDR3: TGTGCCAGCAGCCGGGCGGGGACTGAAGCTTTCTTT. The whole variable domain, remainder taken from reference TRBV7-2 and TRBJ1-1, is GAGVSQSPSNKVTEKGKDVELRCDPISGHTALYWYRQSLGQGLEFLIYFQGNSAPDKSGLPSDRFSAERTGGSVSTLTIQRTQQEDSAVYLCASSRAGTEAFFGQGTRLTVV.

The chain employs TRBV7-3 and TRBJ1-2; D remains unclear. V lost 1 base and J lost 6, with 15 bases in between. This CDR3 has 15 amino acids. CDR1 and CDR2 (germline): SGHTA, FQGTGA. The CDR3 DNA reads TGTGCCAGCAGCTTAAGGGAGTCTACTGCTGATGGCTACACCTTC. It is translated as CASSLRESTADGYTF.